A single TCR beta chain is shown here with its context. The antigen this receptor binds is unknown. Base qualities are missing; no much larger clone stands one base away. The same CDR3 is also encoded by other DNA sequences in this sample. This entry is derived from a study of shared clonotypes between healthy human individuals (TCRdb year 2020). General notes on the study: A few men and two women, aged 18 to 49 years, made up the cohort. For each donor, CD4 naive and CD4 memory were each given three plates, CD8 naive was given two plates, and CD8 memory was given one plate. To estimate repertoire size and how much clonotypes are shared between individuals, the study performed deep sequencing of blood TCR repertoires from about five healthy adults. Libraries were prepared and TCR repertoires were sequenced by different laboratories using diverse techniques, in order to increase sequencing depth and limit assay-specific biases. Between about 0.85 and 8.9 billion PBMCs per donor were obtained by leukapheresis. Study-level results and caveats: Because the study included a small number of donors, the genetic and exposure-history diversity represented was limited. Even with the large sequencing depth, rarefaction of the sorted-subset datasets indicated that sequencing was incomplete. Only blood was sampled, and tissue TCR repertoires likely differ from those in blood. Pairwise subsampling led to the expectation that sequencing depth would affect the degree of clonotype sharing among donors. Naive subsets generally had larger estimated clonotype richness than memory subsets did. Across a handful of donors, roughly 5% of naive CD4, around 3.3% of naive CD8, 2% to 2.5% of memory CD4, and roughly 0.4% of memory CD8 clonotypes were shared. Compared with non-shared clonotypes, the clonotypes found in all four sorted-subset donors had higher generation probabilities.

The donors were healthy, HIV-negative adults with no recently reported acute infections or vaccinations. Every donor was a Caucasian adult living in Nashville, Tennessee, USA. CD4+ T cells were enriched by magnetic negative selection, after which naive cells were positively selected on CD45RA and the negative fraction was taken as the memory subset. After blood collection by leukapheresis, PBMCs were isolated using Ficoll-Histopaque density gradient centrifugation and then cryopreserved in the vapor phase of liquid nitrogen. Purity and quantity of every magnetically sorted T cell population were checked by analytical flow cytometry. Genomic DNA was isolated from each sorted fraction and quantified by UV absorbance on a Nanodrop 2000c. The CDR3 starts with the cysteine, ends with the phenylalanine, and has 14 residues. Only the CDR3 part of the read is kept: 42 bases, read in frame from the first base. V drops 3 bases and J drops 1 base, leaving 9 bases in between. CDR1 and CDR2, per the germline V gene, are KGHSH and LQKENI.

TCR CDR3 regions were amplified from genomic DNA by multiplex PCR using the deep immunoSEQ assay. Extracted genomic DNA from each cell subset was spread evenly across all wells of several immunoSEQ 96-well plates, with each plate serving as a replicate. For sorted subsets, around 200 ng genomic DNA, equal to tens of thousands of T cell genomes, was loaded into each replicate PCR. The purified libraries were quantified using a Qubit 3.0 fluorometer, sized with a Bioanalyzer 2100, and then quantified again using the KAPA Library Quantification kit. A separate single-read 150-cycle Illumina NextSeq 550 flow cell was used to sequence each immunoSEQ 96-well plate. On the study's bioinformatics: Because the immunoSEQ output included only junctional sequences and no quality scores, the filtering could not be the same as the filtering used for full-length reads. To assign V/J genes and CDR3, sequences were annotated against IMGT germline references using PyIR, a Python wrapper for IgBLAST v1.9. Any read was removed if the V/J assignment was weak (E-value above 1e-6), the CDR3 was missing, or the read contained stop codons, out-of-frame junctions, or ambiguous translated residues. V3J clonotypes were defined as sequences sharing the same inferred V gene, J gene, and CDR3 amino acid sequence. Percentage overlap between repertoires was calculated by dividing the number of shared unique clonotypes by the size of the smaller repertoire. Three approaches were used to assess repertoire richness: RTK rarefaction, the Chao1 estimator, and Recon v2.1 estimates of unobserved clonotypes. Generation probabilities were computed with OLGA for all TCRbeta clonotypes obtained by the gDNA method from four donors. What TCRdb holds here is the immuneACCESS table cut down to in-frame rearrangements. Part of the clones is not present; checked against another copy, under half of the missing clones reflect an unresolved V gene, and the others are unexplained. That table gives V, J and clone size, and the DNA gave D and trimming. The sample records roughly 1,600,000 clones, 97% to 99% of which are singletons. The ten top clones hold around 0.38% of the sample.

Sequencing was performed on naive CD4+ T cells sorted from blood. The cell subset or site label here, explained by the study, means: CD45RA+ positively selected. The rearranged segments are TRBV18 and TRBJ2-5; TRBD2 is a weak D gene call, 6 bases matching. This sequence originates from a man younger than 40 in good health. The CDR3 protein is CASSPLGGQETQYF. The DNA is as follows: TGTGCCAGCTCACCTTTGGGGGGCCAAGAGACCCAGTACTTC.